This T cell receptor (beta chain) was observed in a study of CD8 T cells in Susac syndrome (dated by TCRdb to about 2019). At the level of the whole study: Whether CD8+ T cell activation and differentiation in Susac syndrome was antigen driven was tested using repertoire sequencing. The clonality of the CD8+ T cell repertoire was compared across over 9 healthy donors, around 14 Susac syndrome patients and under 18 multiple sclerosis patients.

The paper's findings and limits, for the study overall: The number of individuals in the TCR sequencing and HLA analysis was recognized as being relatively small.

As for this clonotype: Its antigen target is currently unknown. One base away there is no much larger clone; base qualities are not given.

RNA was extracted with the RNeasy kit and roughly 0.5 to 1 ug was reverse transcribed using random hexamers. The immunoSEQ multiplex PCR assay, which covers 54 Vbeta and 13 Jbeta segments, was used to amplify TCR beta CDR3 regions. To correct PCR amplification bias, a synthetic template baseline was used for both primer optimization and computational correction. The original methods were these. Reads were assigned to V, D and J genes according to IMGT and analyzed in immunoSEQ Analyzer, with only productive sequences retained. Clonality was computed as one minus Shannon entropy normalized by log2 of the number of productive unique sequences. Public and private clones were assessed among the 100 most prevalent clones of each patient and control. Clones were defined as Susac-specific when absent from the healthy and MS cohorts, from roughly 1,100 published viral clones and from other ImmuneACCESS disease sequences. The raw public data were reprocessed by TCRdb itself: fastp quality trimming at Q25, MiXCR clonotype calling, in-frame beta chains only. Identical CDR3 proteins give one entry, which carries the most common genes and DNA. The V and J calls follow TCRdb's processing rather than the paper's. This sample has 130,000 or so distinct CDR3 sequences in its table, and over 75% of those were observed once. In total, the top ten clones hold around 0.5% of the sample.

Peripheral blood CD8+ and CD4+ T cells from healthy donors, Susac syndrome patients and multiple sclerosis patients were profiled using high-throughput TCR beta sequencing. The multiple sclerosis controls were treatment-naive patients who had stable or active relapsing-remitting disease and met the revised McDonald criteria. Bulk CD8+ and CD4+ T cells were purified by magnetic negative isolation, while CD8+ TEMRA cells were enriched using FACS. Blood was collected in EDTA tubes and processed within 24 hours, with PBMCs isolated through density gradient centrifugation. PBMCs destined for TCR sequencing were cryopreserved in liquid nitrogen and later thawed in a 37 °C water bath. The sorted or isolated CD4+, CD8+ and CD8+ TEMRA cells had a purity of 90% or higher. Sequenced material: CD8+ T cells from PBMCs. The clonotype was recovered from a human donor with multiple sclerosis.

The CDR3 sequence is CASSPRGRIYLNYGYTF. The bases are TGTGCCAGCAGCCCGCGAGGCAGGATCTACTTGAACTATGGCTACACCTTC. The rearranged segments are TRBV6-1 and TRBJ1-2; the D gene assignment is ambiguous. Reading from cysteine to phenylalanine, the CDR3 counts 17 amino acids. Only the CDR3 DNA stays, 51 bases, in frame from base 1. Taken from the germline V gene, the CDR1 and CDR2 loops are MNHNS and SASEGT. The junction shows trimming of 6 bases on V and 2 bases on J, plus 22 bases between the germline ends.